A single sample is the source of the 22 T cell receptor beta chains below, sequenced in a study of identical twins. TCRdb reprocessed the 5' RACE reads with MiXCR, giving one entry per CDR3 protein. Of about 530,000 distinct CDR3 sequences in the sample, approximately 20% were seen once. The data also belong to a second study, concerning yellow fever vaccine responses in identical twins.

The sample taken for sequencing was CD4+ T cells sorted from blood. Source of these receptors: a young woman in good health.

This clonotype showed up just a few times. The rearrangement joins TRBV29-1 to TRBJ2-1; 9 nucleotides line up with TRBD2. V lost 6 bases, J lost 4 bases, and 13 bases stayed unmatched. This CDR3 spans 16 amino acids. Germline V gene lookup returns CDR1 SQVTM and CDR2 ANQGSEA. The CDR3 sequence is CSVGSVAGVSYNEQFF. CDR3 sequence (DNA): TGCAGCGTGGGGTCGGTAGCGGGAGTATCGTACAATGAGCAGTTCTTC.

This clonotype was counted only a few times. The chain combines TRBV7-2 with TRBJ2-7; the D gene is possibly TRBD1 (7 bases). Germline V lookup: CDR1 SGHTA, CDR2 FQGNSA. V was pared by 7 bases and J by 2 bases, with 15 bases between. The CDR3 is 14 amino acids. The CDR3 loop reads CASTPGGYPYEQYF. DNA of the CDR3: TGTGCCAGCACCCCAGGGGGGTATCCCTACGAGCAGTACTTC.

This clonotype turned up a few times. The gene calls are TRBV12-3 or TRBV12-4 and TRBJ2-5; no definite D call. The CDR3 has 11 amino acids. Trimming shortened V by 6 bases and J by 5 bases, and 7 bases separated the two germline ends. The CDR3 nucleotides are TGTGCCAGCAGCGCGGCGGAGACCCAGTACTTC. It specifies CASSAAETQYF.

A few counts support this clonotype. The V call is TRBV3-1, the J call TRBJ2-5; 7 positions agree with TRBD2. Germline CDR1 LGHDT, CDR2 YNNKEL (reference sequence). This CDR3 comprises 16 residues. J gave up 5 bases and V 1 base, and 10 bases lay outside the gene matches. In DNA form, the CDR3 reads TGTGCCAGCAGCCAAGGGGACTACGCAAAAGTGGAGACCCAGTACTTC. Translating it yields CASSQGDYAKVETQYF.

This clonotype occurred a few times. The rearrangement joins TRBV10-3 to TRBJ2-1; 12 bases map to TRBD2. From germline, CDR1 is ENHRY and CDR2 SYGVKD. V was clipped by 11 bases and J by 7 bases; unmatched bases: 9. This CDR3 is built from 14 residues. This CDR3 is CAAKLAGGGNEQFF. The CDR3 DNA reads as TGTGCCGCCAAACTAGCGGGAGGCGGAAATGAGCAGTTCTTC.

The genes are TRBV29-1 and TRBJ2-3; 12 bases map to TRBD2. The junction had 8 bases not matched to a gene; V was cut back by 5 bases and J by 2 bases. Germline loops: CDR1 SQVTM, CDR2 ANQGSEA. CDR3 length equals 16 residues. CDR3 bases: TGCAGCGTTCTAGCGGGAGGGCAGATTTTCACAGATACGCAGTATTTT. Its protein product is CSVLAGGQIFTDTQYF.

This clonotype was recorded a few times. The chain links TRBV24-1 to TRBJ2-1, with D maybe TRBD2 (6 bases). The CDR3 length is 15 residues. CDR1 and CDR2 from the germline V gene are KGHDR and SFDVKD. V shed 7 bases and J shed 0 bases, with 12 bases lying between them. Here the CDR3 reads CATSPSGPSYNEQFF. CDR3 nucleotides: TGTGCCACCAGCCCAAGCGGGCCCTCCTACAATGAGCAGTTCTTC.

There are a few counts of this clonotype. The chain couples TRBV11-1 to TRBJ1-2; 10 bases align to TRBD1. The CDR3 runs to 15 residues. V trimming: 4 bases; J trimming: 3 bases; junction bases outside the gene matches: 5. Germline CDR1 and CDR2: SGHAT and FQDESV (reference sequence). The CDR3 reads CASSSRDRGDYGYTF. The CDR3 bases are TGTGCCAGCAGCTCCCGGGACAGGGGCGACTATGGCTACACCTTC.

This chain connects TRBV12-3 or TRBV12-4 to TRBJ1-3; D uncertain. This CDR3 has 12 amino acids. The V and J ends lost 10 bases and 4 bases respectively, with 11 bases between them. CDR3 in DNA: TGTGCCACGGATAGGTTGGGAAACACCATATATTTT. Encoded protein: CATDRLGNTIYF.

This clonotype turned up a few times. V gene TRBV3-1 combines with J gene TRBJ2-5, with D possibly being TRBD1 (6 bases). Deletions cut 0 bases from V and 5 bases from J, with 13 bases between. Looked up from germline, CDR1 is LGHDT and CDR2 is YNNKEL (reference sequence). The CDR3 extends over 15 amino acids. The CDR3: CASSQETGRFETQYF. The CDR3 DNA follows: TGTGCCAGCAGCCAAGAGACAGGACGGTTTGAGACCCAGTACTTC.

This clonotype was recorded many times. The chain carries TRBV5-1 and TRBJ2-2; D uncertain. From germline, CDR1 is SGHRS and CDR2 YFSETQ. The CDR3 is 15 residues long. V shed 0 bases and J shed 0 bases, with 6 bases lying between them. The CDR3 is CASSLAATNTGELFF. The CDR3 region has the DNA TGCGCCAGCAGCTTGGCCGCCACGAACACCGGGGAGCTGTTTTTT.

The sample holds a few counts of this clonotype. This chain joins TRBV6-1 and TRBJ2-4; a possible D gene is TRBD1 (6 bases). In germline, CDR1 is MNHNS, CDR2 SASEGT. Trimming shortened V by 2 bases and J by 9 bases, and 14 bases separated the two germline ends. The length of the CDR3 is 14 residues. The CDR3, as DNA: TGTGCCAGCAGTGAAATAGGGGGAAAGGGCATTCAGTACTTC. Its translation is CASSEIGGKGIQYF.

This clonotype was seen more than once but under ten times. The chain combines TRBV10-3 with TRBJ2-7; 9 bases are shared with TRBD1. This CDR3 is built from 14 residues. V trimming: 6 bases; J trimming: 5 bases; junction bases outside the gene matches: 8. CDR1 ENHRY and CDR2 SYGVKD come from the germline V gene. CDR3 sequence (DNA): TGTGCCATCAGCCCGGGACAGGGTCTCCACGAGCAGTACTTC. Encoded protein: CAISPGQGLHEQYF.

The chain has TRBV25-1 and TRBJ2-5; D gene uncertain. The CDR3 extends over 13 amino acids. V was trimmed by 2 bases and J by 5 bases, leaving 9 bases between them. Germline assignment: CDR1 MGHDK and CDR2 SYGVNS. This CDR3 is CASSEEYYETQYF. The DNA of the CDR3 is TGTGCCAGCAGTGAAGAGTATTACGAGACCCAGTACTTC.

The rearrangement joins TRBV6-5 to TRBJ1-1; TRBD1 is a possible D gene (6 bases). Germline CDR1 MNHEY, CDR2 SVGAGI. The CDR3 spans 14 residues. V lost 4 bases and J 1 base, leaving 10 bases between the germline ends. CDR3 amino acids: CASSSRTANTEAFF. The DNA for the CDR3 is TGTGCCAGCAGTTCCCGGACAGCGAACACTGAAGCTTTCTTT.

V usage is TRBV5-6 and J usage is TRBJ1-5; D is ambiguous. Trimming removed 0 bases at V and 2 bases at J, with 9 bases between. Germline V gene data show CDR1 as SGHDT and CDR2 as YYEEEE. This CDR3 is 15 amino acids long. CDR3 sequence reads: CASSLGPAGNQPQHF. The DNA of the CDR3 is TGTGCCAGCAGCTTGGGGCCGGCGGGCAATCAGCCCCAGCATTTT.

The chain joins TRBV20-1 to TRBJ1-1; D perhaps matches TRBD1 (5 bases). The CDR3 covers 13 residues. Germline CDR1 is DFQATT and CDR2 is SNEGSKA (reference sequence). V dropped 3 bases and J dropped 2 bases, with 10 bases sitting between them. Here the CDR3 reads CSARDTGNTEAFF. The CDR3 DNA follows: TGCAGTGCTAGGGATACAGGTAACACTGAAGCTTTCTTT.

The V call is TRBV7-9, the J call TRBJ1-4, with 9 positions matching TRBD1. CDR1 and CDR2 (germline): SEHNR, FQNEAQ (reference sequence). V trimming: 5 bases; J trimming: 12 bases; junction bases outside the gene matches: 10. This CDR3 spans 14 amino acids. This CDR3 is CASSPYADRGELFF. For the CDR3, the DNA is TGTGCCAGCAGCCCTTATGCGGACAGGGGAGAACTGTTTTTT.

This clonotype came up once. The rearrangement links TRBV7-3 to TRBJ2-3, with D uncertain. Germline assignment: CDR1 SGHTA and CDR2 FQGTGA. This CDR3 contains 18 residues. V was trimmed by 4 bases and J by 1 base, leaving 21 bases between them. The CDR3 protein is CASSSKQRFTAGTDTQYF. CDR3 in DNA: TGTGCCAGCAGCTCAAAACAACGATTCACGGCCGGCACAGATACGCAGTATTTT.

The CDR3, as DNA: TGTGCCAGCAGTAGTTTGGACAGGCAGGGCTACACCTTC. Amino acids: CASSSLDRQGYTF. The chain recombines TRBV25-1 with TRBJ1-2, with 7 bases fitting TRBD1. With V trimmed by 5 bases and J by 8 bases, 8 bases remained unmatched. This CDR3 comprises 13 residues. Germline assignment: CDR1 MGHDK and CDR2 SYGVNS.

This clonotype came up a few times. The V call is TRBV3-1, the J call TRBJ2-7; 8 nucleotides match TRBD1. V lost 1 base to trimming and J lost 5 bases; unmatched junction nucleotides: 4. The CDR3 is made up of 14 amino acids. Germline V gene lookup returns CDR1 LGHDT and CDR2 YNNKEL (reference sequence). CDR3 sequence reads: CASSQGNRGDEQYF. In DNA form, the CDR3 reads TGTGCCAGCAGCCAAGGTAACAGGGGGGACGAGCAGTACTTC.

This clonotype came up a few times. This sequence joins TRBV4-1 and TRBJ2-1; the match to TRBD2 covers 15 bases. The CDR3 runs 19 residues. The V gene end was trimmed by 4 bases and the J gene end by 1 base; junction bases not matched to a gene: 8. The germline V gene encodes CDR1 MGHRA and CDR2 YSYEKL. This chain's CDR3 is CASSPGLAGGSRSYNEQFF. DNA for the CDR3: TGCGCCAGCAGCCCGGGACTAGCGGGGGGTTCTAGGTCCTACAATGAGCAGTTCTTC.